The rows below give T cell receptor beta chains drawn from one sample of a study of shared clonotypes between healthy human individuals. Method: immunoSEQ multiplex PCR; TCRdb's copy keeps in-frame clones and lacks some. The sample includes roughly 1,500,000 clones, under 99% of them seen just once. Sequenced sample: naive CD4+ T cells sorted from blood. These receptors were obtained from a man in his thirties or forties in good health. Both conserved end residues are part of each CDR3. Fields, in order: CDR3 DNA, CDR3 protein, D gene, V gene, CDR3 length, clone size, J gene. D genes are given only for firm matches. Rows give clone size only sometimes, using once, few, many, or a class for an expanded clone.

TGCAGCGTCTCGAAGGCGGGGGTGTTAGATACGCAGTATTTT,CSVSKAGVLDTQYF,TRBD2,TRBV29-1,14,-,TRBJ2-3
TGCGCCAGCTGTTCTCAGGGGGACCCCTCCCACGAGCAGTACTTC,CASCSQGDPSHEQYF,TRBD1,TRBV23-1,15,-,TRBJ2-7
TGTGCCAGCGGCGGGGTTAGGGGCTCTGAAGCTTTCTTT,CASGGVRGSEAFF,-,TRBV25-1,13,once,TRBJ1-1
TGTGCCAGCAGCCCGGGGACAGGGGGGACCTCCTACGAGCAGTACTTC,CASSPGTGGTSYEQYF,TRBD1,TRBV7-6,16,-,TRBJ2-7
TGTGCCAGCAGCCCCCGCGGGACCTACGAGCAGTACTTC,CASSPRGTYEQYF,-,TRBV7-2,13,-,TRBJ2-7
TGTGCCAGCAGTTTTCGGGGTCTAGGGGAGTATTTT,CASSFRGLGEYF,-,TRBV28,12,-,TRBJ2-3
TGTGCCACCTCAGGCGCAGATACGCAGTATTTT,CATSGADTQYF,-,TRBV2,11,-,TRBJ2-3
TGTGCCAGCAGCCAACCGGGGACAGGGGGCGTAGAAAAACTGTTTTTT,CASSQPGTGGVEKLFF,TRBD1,TRBV4-2,16,-,TRBJ1-4
TGTGCCAGCAGCCAAATACGGCAGGGAAGCTATGGCTACACCTTC,CASSQIRQGSYGYTF,-,TRBV16,15,-,TRBJ1-2
TGTGCCAGCAGAGGGACTAGCGGGAGGAGGGATACGCAGTATTTT,CASRGTSGRRDTQYF,TRBD2,TRBV6-5,15,-,TRBJ2-3
TGTGCCAGCAGCTTCGGACCTAATGACGAGCAGTACTTC,CASSFGPNDEQYF,-,TRBV7-3,13,-,TRBJ2-7
TGTGCCAGCAGCTTAGATTGGACAGGGGACAATGAGCAGTTCTTC,CASSLDWTGDNEQFF,TRBD1,TRBV11-2,15,-,TRBJ2-1
TGTGCCAGCAGCGCCTACTCCGGGACAGGGATAACAGATACGCAGTATTTT,CASSAYSGTGITDTQYF,TRBD1,TRBV9,17,-,TRBJ2-3
TGTGCCAGCAGTGAAGATAACTCAGGGAGCTCCTACGAGCAGTACTTC,CASSEDNSGSSYEQYF,-,TRBV2,16,-,TRBJ2-7
TGCGCCAGCAGCTTGGGTGGGACTAGCGGCTCCTACGAGCAGTACTTC,CASSLGGTSGSYEQYF,TRBD2,TRBV5-1,16,-,TRBJ2-7